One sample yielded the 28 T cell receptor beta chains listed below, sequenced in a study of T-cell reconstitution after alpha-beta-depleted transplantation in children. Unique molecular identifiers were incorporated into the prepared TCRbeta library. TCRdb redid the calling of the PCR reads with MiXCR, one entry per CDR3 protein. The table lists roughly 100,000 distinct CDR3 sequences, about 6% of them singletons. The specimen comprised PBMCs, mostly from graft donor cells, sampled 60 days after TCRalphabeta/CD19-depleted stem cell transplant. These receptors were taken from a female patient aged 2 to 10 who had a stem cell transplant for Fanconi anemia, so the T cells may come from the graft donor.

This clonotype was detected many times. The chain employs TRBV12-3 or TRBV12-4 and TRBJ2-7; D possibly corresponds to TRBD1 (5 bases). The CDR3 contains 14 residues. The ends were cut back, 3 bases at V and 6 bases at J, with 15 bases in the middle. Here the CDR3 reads CASSLGQERVEQYF. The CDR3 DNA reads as TGTGCCAGCAGTTTGGGGCAAGAAAGGGTCGAGCAGTACTTC.

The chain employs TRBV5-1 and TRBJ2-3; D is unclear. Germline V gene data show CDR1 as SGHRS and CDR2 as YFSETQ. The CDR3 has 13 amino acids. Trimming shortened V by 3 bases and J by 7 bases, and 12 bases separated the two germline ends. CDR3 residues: CASSSVGSYTQYF. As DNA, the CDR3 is TGCGCCAGCAGCTCGGTAGGGTCATATACGCAGTATTTT.

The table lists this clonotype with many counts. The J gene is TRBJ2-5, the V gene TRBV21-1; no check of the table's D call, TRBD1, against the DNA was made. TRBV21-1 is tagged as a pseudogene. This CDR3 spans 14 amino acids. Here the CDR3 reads CASSKEQGRETQYF. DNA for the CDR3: TGTGCCAGCAGCAAAGAACAGGGGAGAGAGACCCAGTACTTC.

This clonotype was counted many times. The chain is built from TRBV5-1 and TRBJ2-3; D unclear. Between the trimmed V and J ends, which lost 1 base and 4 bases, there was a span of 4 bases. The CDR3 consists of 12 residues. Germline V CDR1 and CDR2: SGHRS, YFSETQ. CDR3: CASSLWADTQYF. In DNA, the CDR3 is TGCGCCAGCAGCTTGTGGGCAGATACGCAGTATTTT.

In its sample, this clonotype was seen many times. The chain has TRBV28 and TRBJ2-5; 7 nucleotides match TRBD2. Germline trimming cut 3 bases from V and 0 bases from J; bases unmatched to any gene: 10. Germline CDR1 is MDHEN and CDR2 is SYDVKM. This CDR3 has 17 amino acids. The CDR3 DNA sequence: TGTGCCAGCAGTTTCAACGGTGGGGGGAGGGACCAAGAGACCCAGTACTTC. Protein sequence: CASSFNGGGRDQETQYF.

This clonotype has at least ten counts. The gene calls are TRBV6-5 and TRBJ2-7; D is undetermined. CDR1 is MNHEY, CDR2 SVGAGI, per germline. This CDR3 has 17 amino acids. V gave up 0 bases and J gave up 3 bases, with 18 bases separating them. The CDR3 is CASSYSSGVGPVYEQYF. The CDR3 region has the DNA TGTGCCAGCAGTTACTCGTCGGGTGTAGGACCTGTCTACGAGCAGTACTTC.

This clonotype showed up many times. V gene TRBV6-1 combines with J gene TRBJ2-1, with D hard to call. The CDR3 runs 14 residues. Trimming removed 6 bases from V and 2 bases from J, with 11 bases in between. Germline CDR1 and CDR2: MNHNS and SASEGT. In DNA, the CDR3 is TGTGCCAGCAGGCCCGGGTGGGCCTACAATGAGCAGTTCTTC. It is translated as CASRPGWAYNEQFF.

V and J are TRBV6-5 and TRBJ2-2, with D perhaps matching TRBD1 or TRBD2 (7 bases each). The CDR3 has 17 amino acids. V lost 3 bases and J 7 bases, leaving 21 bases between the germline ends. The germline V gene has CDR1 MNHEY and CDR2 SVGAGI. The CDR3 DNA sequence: TGTGCCAGCAGTTATCCAGCGGGACAGCCAAGCTACGGGGAGCTGTTTTTT. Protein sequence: CASSYPAGQPSYGELFF.

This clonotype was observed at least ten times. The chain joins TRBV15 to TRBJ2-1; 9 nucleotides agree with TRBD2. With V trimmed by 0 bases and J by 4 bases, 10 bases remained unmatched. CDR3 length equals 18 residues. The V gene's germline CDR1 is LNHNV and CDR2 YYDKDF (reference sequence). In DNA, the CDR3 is TGTGCCACCAGCAGAGATTACTCGGCGGGGGGGGTGTACAATGAGCAGTTCTTC. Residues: CATSRDYSAGGVYNEQFF.

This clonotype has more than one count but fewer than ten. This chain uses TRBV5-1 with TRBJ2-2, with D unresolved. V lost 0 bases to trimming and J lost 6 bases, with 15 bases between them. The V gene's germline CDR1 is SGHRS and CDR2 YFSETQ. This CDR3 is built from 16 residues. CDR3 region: CASSLAPLGGPGELFF. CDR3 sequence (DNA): TGCGCCAGCAGCTTGGCCCCTTTAGGTGGTCCCGGGGAGCTGTTTTTT.

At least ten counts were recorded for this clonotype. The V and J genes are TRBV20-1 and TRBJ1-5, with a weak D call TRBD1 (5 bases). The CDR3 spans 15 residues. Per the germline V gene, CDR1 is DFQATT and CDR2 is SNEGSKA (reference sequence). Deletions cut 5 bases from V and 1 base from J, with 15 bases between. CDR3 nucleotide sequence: TGCAGTGCTCCCTTTGCGGGGGAGAGCAATCAGCCCCAGCATTTT. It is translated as CSAPFAGESNQPQHF.

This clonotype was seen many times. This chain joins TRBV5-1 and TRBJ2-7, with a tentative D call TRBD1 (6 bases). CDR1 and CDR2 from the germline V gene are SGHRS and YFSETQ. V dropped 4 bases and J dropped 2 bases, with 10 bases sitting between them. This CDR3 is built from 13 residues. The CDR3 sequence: CASSRDTTYEQYF. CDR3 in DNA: TGCGCCAGCAGCCGGGACACTACCTACGAGCAGTACTTC.

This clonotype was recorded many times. CDR3 sequence reads: CASSPSTGAYNSPLHF. The CDR3 DNA reads TGTGCCAGTAGTCCCTCGACAGGGGCCTATAATTCACCCCTCCACTTT. This chain joins TRBV19 and TRBJ1-6; 8 bases agree with TRBD1. CDR1 and CDR2 from the germline V gene are LNHDA and SQIVND (reference sequence). The CDR3 contains 16 residues. The V segment lost 5 bases and the J segment 2 bases; nucleotides outside the gene matches: 5.

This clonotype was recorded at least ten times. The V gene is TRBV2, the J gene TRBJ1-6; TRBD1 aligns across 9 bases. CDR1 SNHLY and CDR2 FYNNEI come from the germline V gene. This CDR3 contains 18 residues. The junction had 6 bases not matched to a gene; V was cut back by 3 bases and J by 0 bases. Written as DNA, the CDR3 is TGTGCCAGCAGTGACATGGAGACAGGGGGCTCCTATAATTCACCCCTCCACTTT. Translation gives CASSDMETGGSYNSPLHF.

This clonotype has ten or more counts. The CDR3 loop reads CATSRDLPGSGYTF. DNA for the CDR3: TGTGCCACCAGCAGAGATTTGCCCGGGTCGGGCTACACCTTC. The chain combines TRBV15 with TRBJ1-2; D gene ambiguous. The V end lost 0 bases, the J end lost 8 bases, and 13 bases lay between the germline ends. The CDR3 runs to 14 residues. The germline gives CDR1 LNHNV, CDR2 YYDKDF (reference sequence).

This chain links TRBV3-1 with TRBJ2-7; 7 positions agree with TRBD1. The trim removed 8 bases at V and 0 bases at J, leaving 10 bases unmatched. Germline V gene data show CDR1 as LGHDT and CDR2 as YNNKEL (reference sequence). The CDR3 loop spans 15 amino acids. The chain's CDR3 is CASSHRDRSSYEQYF. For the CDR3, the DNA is TGTGCCAGCTCCCACCGGGACAGAAGCTCCTACGAGCAGTACTTC.

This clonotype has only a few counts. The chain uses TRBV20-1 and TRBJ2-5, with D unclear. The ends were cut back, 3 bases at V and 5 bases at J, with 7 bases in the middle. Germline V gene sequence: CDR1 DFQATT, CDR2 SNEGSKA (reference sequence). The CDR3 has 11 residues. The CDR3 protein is CSARRSETQYF. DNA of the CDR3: TGCAGTGCTAGGCGGAGTGAGACCCAGTACTTC.

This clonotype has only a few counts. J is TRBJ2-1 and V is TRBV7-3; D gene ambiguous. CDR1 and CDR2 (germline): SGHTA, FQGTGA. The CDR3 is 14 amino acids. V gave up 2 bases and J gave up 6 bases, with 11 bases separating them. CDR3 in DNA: TGTGCCAGCAGCTTACTGTCCGCTCCCAATGAGCAGTTCTTC. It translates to CASSLLSAPNEQFF. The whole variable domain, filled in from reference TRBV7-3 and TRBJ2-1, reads GAGVSQTPSNKVTEKGKYVELRCDPISGHTALYWYRQSLGQGPEFLIYFQGTGAADDSGLPNDRFFAVRPEGSVSTLKIQRTERGDSAVYLCASSLLSAPNEQFFGPGTRLTVL.

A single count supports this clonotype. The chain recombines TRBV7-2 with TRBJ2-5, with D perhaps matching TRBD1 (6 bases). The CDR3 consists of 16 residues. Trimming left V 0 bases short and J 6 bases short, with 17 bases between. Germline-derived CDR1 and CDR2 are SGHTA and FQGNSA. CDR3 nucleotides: TGTGCCAGCAGCTTAGCGGGGGCCATCGTAGGGAAGACCCAGTACTTC. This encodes CASSLAGAIVGKTQYF.

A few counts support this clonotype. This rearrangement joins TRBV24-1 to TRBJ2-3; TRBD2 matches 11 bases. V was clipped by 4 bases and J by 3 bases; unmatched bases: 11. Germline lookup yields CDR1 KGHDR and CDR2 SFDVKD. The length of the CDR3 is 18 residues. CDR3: CATSDRDLTSGKTDTQYF. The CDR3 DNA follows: TGTGCCACCAGTGACCGGGACCTGACTAGCGGGAAGACAGATACGCAGTATTTT.

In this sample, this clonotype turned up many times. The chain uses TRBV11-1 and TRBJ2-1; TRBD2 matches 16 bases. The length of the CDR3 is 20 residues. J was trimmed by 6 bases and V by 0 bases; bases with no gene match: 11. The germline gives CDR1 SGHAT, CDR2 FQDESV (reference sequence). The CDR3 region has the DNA TGTGCCAGCAGCTTAGCCGGGACTAGCGGGGGGGCCTCAAATAGCAATGAGCAGTTCTTC. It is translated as CASSLAGTSGGASNSNEQFF. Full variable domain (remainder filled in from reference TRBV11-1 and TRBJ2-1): EAEVAQSPRYKITEKSQAVAFWCDPISGHATLYWYRQILGQGPELLVQFQDESVVDDSQLPKDRFSAERLKGVDSTLKIQPAELGDSAMYLCASSLAGTSGGASNSNEQFFGPGTRLTVL.

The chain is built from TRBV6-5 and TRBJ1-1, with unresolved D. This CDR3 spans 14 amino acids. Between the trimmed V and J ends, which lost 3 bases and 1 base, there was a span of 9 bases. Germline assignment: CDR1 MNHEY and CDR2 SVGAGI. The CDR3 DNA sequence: TGTGCCAGCAGTTATTTGGCGGCGAACACTGAAGCTTTCTTT. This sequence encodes CASSYLAANTEAFF.

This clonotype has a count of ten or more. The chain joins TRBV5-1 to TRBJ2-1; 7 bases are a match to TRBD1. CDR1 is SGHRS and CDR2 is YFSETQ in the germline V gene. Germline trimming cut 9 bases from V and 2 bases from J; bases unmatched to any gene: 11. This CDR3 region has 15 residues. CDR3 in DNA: TGCGCCACCGCCCCAGGGGGTCTCACCTACAATGAGCAGTTCTTC. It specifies CATAPGGLTYNEQFF.

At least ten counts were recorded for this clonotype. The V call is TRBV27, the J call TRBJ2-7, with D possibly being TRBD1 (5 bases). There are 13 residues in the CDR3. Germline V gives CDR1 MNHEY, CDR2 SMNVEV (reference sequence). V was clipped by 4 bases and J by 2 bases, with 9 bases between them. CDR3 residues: CASSSRVAYEQYF. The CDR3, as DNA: TGTGCCAGCAGTTCCAGGGTCGCCTACGAGCAGTACTTC.

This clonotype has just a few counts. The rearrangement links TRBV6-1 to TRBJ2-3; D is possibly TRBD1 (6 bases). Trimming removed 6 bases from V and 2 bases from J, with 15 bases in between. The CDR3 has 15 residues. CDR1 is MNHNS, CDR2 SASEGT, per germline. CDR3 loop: CASSRLDSHTDTQYF. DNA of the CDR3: TGTGCCAGCAGCCGCCTGGACAGTCACACAGATACGCAGTATTTT.

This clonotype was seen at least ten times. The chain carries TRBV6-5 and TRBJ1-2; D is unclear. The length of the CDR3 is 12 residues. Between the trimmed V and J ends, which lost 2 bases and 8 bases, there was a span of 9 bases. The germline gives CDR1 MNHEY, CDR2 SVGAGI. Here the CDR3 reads CASSYDGHGYTF. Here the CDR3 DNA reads TGTGCCAGCAGTTACGATGGCCACGGCTACACCTTC.

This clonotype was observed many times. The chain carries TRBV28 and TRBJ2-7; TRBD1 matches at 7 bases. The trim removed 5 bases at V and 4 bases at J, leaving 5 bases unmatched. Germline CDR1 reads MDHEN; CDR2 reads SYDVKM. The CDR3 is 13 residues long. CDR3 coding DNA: TGTGCCAGCAGTCCACAGGGGAAGTACGAGCAGTACTTC. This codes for CASSPQGKYEQYF.

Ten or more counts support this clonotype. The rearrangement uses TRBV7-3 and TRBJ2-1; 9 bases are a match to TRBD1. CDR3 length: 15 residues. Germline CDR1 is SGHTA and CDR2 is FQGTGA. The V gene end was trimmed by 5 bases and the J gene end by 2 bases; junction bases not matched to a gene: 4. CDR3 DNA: TGTGCCAGCAGCCTAGGGACAGGGACCTACAATGAGCAGTTCTTC. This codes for CASSLGTGTYNEQFF.